This paragraph reports one T cell receptor (beta chain). Deletions cut 2 bases from V and 8 bases from J, with 10 bases between. Looked up from germline, CDR1 is LGHDT and CDR2 is YNNKEL (reference sequence). The length of the CDR3 is 13 residues. The data were obtained in a study of T cell responses to AZD1222 COVID-19 vaccine. The method was immunoSEQ multiplex PCR; TCRdb's version includes in-frame clones alone and lacks a portion of them. The data contain around 100,000 clones, around nine tenths of them seen just once; the ten biggest clones take up 15%. The TCR originated in an adult in good health. The gene calls are TRBV3-1 (or the pseudogene TRBV3-2) and TRBJ2-1, with D maybe TRBD1 (6 bases). This sample comprised peripheral blood, obtained on day 0 of AZD1222 vaccination. CDR3 loop: CASSQTPGDEQFF. The CDR3 DNA reads TGTGCCAGCAGCCAAACGCCAGGGGATGAGCAGTTCTTC.